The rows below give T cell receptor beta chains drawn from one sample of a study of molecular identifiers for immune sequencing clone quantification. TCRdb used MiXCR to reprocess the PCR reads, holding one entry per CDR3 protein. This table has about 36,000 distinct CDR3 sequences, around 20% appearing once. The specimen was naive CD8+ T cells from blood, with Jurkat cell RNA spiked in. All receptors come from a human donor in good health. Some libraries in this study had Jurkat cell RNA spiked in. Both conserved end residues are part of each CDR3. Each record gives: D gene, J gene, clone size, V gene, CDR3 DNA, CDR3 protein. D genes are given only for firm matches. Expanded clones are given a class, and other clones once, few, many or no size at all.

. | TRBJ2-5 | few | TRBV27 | TGTGCCAGCAGTTTTAATTTACAAGAGACCCAGTACTTC | CASSFNLQETQYF
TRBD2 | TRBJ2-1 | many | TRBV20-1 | TGCAGTGCTAGGGATCTAGCGGGATACTCCTACAATGAGCAGTTCTTC | CSARDLAGYSYNEQFF
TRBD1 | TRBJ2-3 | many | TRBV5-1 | TGCGCCAGCAGCTATCACAGGGGGGGCACAGATACGCAGTATTTT | CASSYHRGGTDTQYF
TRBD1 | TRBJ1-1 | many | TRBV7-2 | TGTGCCAGCAGCTTAGGTTCGACAGGGGGCGCACGGGCTTTCTTT | CASSLGSTGGARAFF
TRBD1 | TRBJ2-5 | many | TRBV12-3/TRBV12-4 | TGTGCCAGCAGCCGGGACAGGGGGGTGGAGACCCAGTACTTC | CASSRDRGVETQYF
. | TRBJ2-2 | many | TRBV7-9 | TGTGCCAGCAGCCCTAGAGTGGACTCCCACACCGGGGAGCTGTTTTTT | CASSPRVDSHTGELFF
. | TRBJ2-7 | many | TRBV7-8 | TGTGCCAGCAGCTTAGGAAAGACCTACGAGCAGTACTTC | CASSLGKTYEQYF
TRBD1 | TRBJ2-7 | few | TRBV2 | TGTGCCAGCAGCGTCGACAGGGACATGATAAACCACGAGCAGTACTTC | CASSVDRDMINHEQYF
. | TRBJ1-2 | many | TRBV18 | TGTGCCAGCTCGGGCGGCGGTGGAGACTATGGCTACACCTTC | CASSGGGGDYGYTF
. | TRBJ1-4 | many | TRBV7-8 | TGTGCCAGCAGCCAGGGCGTCGGGGGTGAAAAACTGTTTTTT | CASSQGVGGEKLFF
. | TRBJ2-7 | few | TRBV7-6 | TGTGCCAGCAGCCCCGGGAGAGCTAACGAGCAGTACTTC | CASSPGRANEQYF
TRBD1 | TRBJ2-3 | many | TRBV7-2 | TGTGCCAGCAGTACCCTCCGGGGACAGGGCGCAGATACGCAGTATTTT | CASSTLRGQGADTQYF
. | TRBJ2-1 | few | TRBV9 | TGTGCCAGCAGCGTTATTGGGGGAGAGGGGAATGAGCAGTTCTTC | CASSVIGGEGNEQFF
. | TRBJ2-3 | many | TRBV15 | TGTGCCACCAGCAGAGCCTCTAGAGATACGCAGTATTTT | CATSRASRDTQYF
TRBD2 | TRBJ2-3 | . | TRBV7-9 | TGTGCCAGCAGCCAAGTGGTGGGAGGGATCACAGATACGCAGTATTTT | CASSQVVGGITDTQYF
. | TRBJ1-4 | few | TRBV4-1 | TGCGCCAGCAGCCAAGGTAGACAGGTGACTAATGAAAAACTGTTTTTT | CASSQGRQVTNEKLFF
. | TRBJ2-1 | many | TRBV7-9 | TGTGCCAGCAGCTTTGGGCAGGGTTTTAGTATTATCAATGAGCAGTTCTTC | CASSFGQGFSIINEQFF
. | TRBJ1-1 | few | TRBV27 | TGTGCCAGCAGTTTAAATGCCCAAGCTTTCTTT | CASSLNAQAFF
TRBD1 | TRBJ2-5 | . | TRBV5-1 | TGCGCCAGCAGCTGGGGACAGGTGGTAGAGACCCAGTACTTC | CASSWGQVVETQYF
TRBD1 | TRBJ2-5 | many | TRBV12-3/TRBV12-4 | TGTGCCAGCAGCCTTACGACAGGGGACGAGACCCAGTACTTC | CASSLTTGDETQYF